Below, 25 T cell receptor beta chains from the same sample are listed, as sequenced in a study of low-dose radiotherapy and immunotherapy resistance in tumors. Described time point: after trial treatment. The treatment here: LDRT plus nivolumab, ipilimumab, low-dose cyclophosphamide and aspirin (RACIN trial). TRAV and TRBV primers primed cDNA for both TCRalpha and TCRbeta. TCR amplification ran 15 to 25 PCR cycles using constant-region and V-primer adapter primers. Each CDR3 protein is one row after TCRdb ran MiXCR on the reads. The profile shows 85,000 to 95,000 distinct CDR3 sequences, more than 20% of them singletons. The source material was PBMCs, sampled after low-dose radiotherapy plus immunotherapy. The receptors originated from a female donor with ovarian cancer.

Details on this clonotype: A read error may be the cause here, since a much bigger clone is one base away. A read error is likely, as this CDR3 ends without the conserved phenylalanine or tryptophan. CDR3 DNA sequence: TGTGCCAGCAGCGCCCCGGGCCCGCTGGGGGATACGCAGTATTCT. Encoded protein: CASSAPGPLGDTQYS. V gene TRBV7-9 combines with J gene TRBJ2-3; D is ambiguous. The CDR3 covers 15 residues. Germline V gene data show CDR1 as SEHNR and CDR2 as FQNEAQ (reference sequence). V lost 5 bases and J 6 bases, leaving 18 bases between the germline ends.

This clonotype was seen many times. The rearrangement links TRBV7-2 to TRBJ1-1; D is unclear. This CDR3 has 14 amino acids. Germline-derived CDR1 and CDR2 are SGHTA and FQGNSA. V was pared by 0 bases and J by 1 base, with 6 bases between. DNA of the CDR3: TGTGCCAGCAGCTTAGCTGGCAGGAACACTGAAGCTTTCTTT. This translates into CASSLAGRNTEAFF.

This sequence joins TRBV6-6 and TRBJ2-1, with TRBD2 as a possible D gene (7 bases). V shed 7 bases and J shed 3 bases, with 16 bases lying between them. From germline, CDR1 is MNHNY and CDR2 SVGAGI (reference sequence). This CDR3 region has 15 residues. Written as DNA, the CDR3 is TGTGCCAGCACCATAGGAGGGGGGGGCTACAATGAGCAGTTCTTC. It yields the protein CASTIGGGGYNEQFF.

This clonotype was counted at least ten times. The chain joins TRBV12-3 or TRBV12-4 to TRBJ2-7; 9 positions agree with TRBD1. The V and J ends lost 4 bases and 4 bases, in that order; junction bases with no gene match: 5. The CDR3 is 14 amino acids. The CDR3 nucleotides are TGTGCCAGCAGTTCGACAGGGGGGAAGTACGAGCAGTACTTC. Its protein product is CASSSTGGKYEQYF.

This clonotype was counted many times. This sequence joins TRBV6-2 or TRBV6-3 and TRBJ2-1; 7 positions agree with TRBD2. Germline-derived CDR1 and CDR2 are MNHEY and SVGEGT. The CDR3 has 22 residues. The V segment lost 3 bases and the J segment 0 bases; nucleotides outside the gene matches: 23. In DNA form, the CDR3 reads TGTGCCAGCAGTTATGAGTCAACTGTAGCGGGCGCTTTCCGAAGCTCCTACAATGAGCAGTTCTTC. Amino acids: CASSYESTVAGAFRSSYNEQFF.

The table lists this clonotype with many counts. The CDR3 DNA reads as TGTGCCAGCAGCTACGTAGGGACTAGCGGTATAAATGAGCAGTTCTTC. This encodes CASSYVGTSGINEQFF. The V gene is TRBV6-2 or TRBV6-3, the J gene TRBJ2-1; 11 nucleotides agree with TRBD2. The CDR3 consists of 16 residues. After removal of 6 bases from V and 7 bases from J, the junction contained 11 bases not matched to a gene. CDR1 is MNHEY, CDR2 SVGEGT, per germline.

This clonotype was seen repeatedly, ten times or more. This sequence joins TRBV7-9 and TRBJ2-6, with TRBD2 as a possible D gene (5 bases). This CDR3 is 19 amino acids long. V was pared by 6 bases and J by 0 bases, with 21 bases between. In germline, CDR1 is SEHNR, CDR2 FQNEAQ (reference sequence). CDR3 DNA sequence: TGTGCCAGCAGTCGATACTCGGGGTCGGCACGCTCTGGGGCCAACGTCCTGACTTTC. This gives the protein CASSRYSGSARSGANVLTF.

This clonotype came up many times. The V gene is TRBV3-1, the J gene TRBJ2-5; TRBD1 matches at 7 bases. V was clipped by 4 bases and J by 5 bases; unmatched bases: 4. Germline loops: CDR1 LGHDT, CDR2 YNNKEL (reference sequence). This CDR3 spans 13 amino acids. The chain's CDR3 is CASSPTGIETQYF. In DNA, the CDR3 is TGTGCCAGCAGCCCGACAGGGATCGAGACCCAGTACTTC.

This clonotype has a count of ten or more. This chain connects TRBV7-9 to TRBJ2-7; D call uncertain. V lost 0 bases and J 0 bases, leaving 9 bases between the germline ends. The CDR3 runs to 15 residues. The germline V gene encodes CDR1 SEHNR and CDR2 FQNEAQ (reference sequence). CDR3 amino acids: CASSLAGTSSYEQYF. CDR3 DNA sequence: TGTGCCAGCAGCTTAGCCGGAACGAGCTCCTACGAGCAGTACTTC.

The rearrangement uses TRBV6-1 and TRBJ2-7; 10 nucleotides agree with TRBD2. V shed 0 bases and J 4 bases; nucleotides not matched to a gene: 9. Germline values: CDR1 MNHNS, CDR2 SASEGT. The CDR3 has 17 residues. Written as DNA, the CDR3 is TGTGCCAGCAGTGAAGCGGGCAGCGGGAGGGCTCTGTACGAGCAGTACTTC. This sequence encodes CASSEAGSGRALYEQYF.

This clonotype was recorded many times. The V call is TRBV5-1, the J call TRBJ2-1, with 9 bases fitting TRBD2. V dropped 4 bases and J dropped 0; count of bases not matched to a gene: 11. Germline values: CDR1 SGHRS, CDR2 YFSETQ. The CDR3 has 18 residues. CDR3 sequence reads: CASSRSGGLHYSYNEQFF. DNA for the CDR3: TGCGCCAGCAGCCGGAGCGGGGGGCTACACTACTCCTACAATGAGCAGTTCTTC. Complete variable domain (other parts from reference TRBV5-1 and TRBJ2-1): KAGVTQTPRYLIKTRGQQVTLSCSPISGHRSVSWYQQTPGQGLQFLFEYFSETQRNKGNFPGRFSGRQFSNSRSEMNVSTLELGDSALYLCASSRSGGLHYSYNEQFFGPGTRLTVL.

This clonotype showed up many times. CDR3 protein: CASSQGGLAGGTEAFF. CDR3 DNA sequence: TGTGCCAGCAGCCAAGGCGGCCTCGCTGGGGGAACTGAAGCTTTCTTT. V usage is TRBV14 and J usage is TRBJ1-1, with D possibly TRBD1 on 5 matching bases. The CDR3 sequence is 16 residues long. Germline CDR1 SGHDN, CDR2 FVKESK. The V end lost 1 base, the J end lost 5 bases, and 17 bases lay between the germline ends. Looking up the rest from reference TRBV14 and TRBJ1-1 gives the full variable domain: EAGVTQFPSHSVIEKGQTVTLRCDPISGHDNLYWYRRVMGKEIKFLLHFVKESKQDESGMPNNRFLAERTGGTYSTLKVQPAELEDSGVYFCASSQGGLAGGTEAFFGQGTRLTVV.

Many counts were recorded for this clonotype. The genes are TRBV5-4 and TRBJ2-7, with no clear D. The CDR3 consists of 13 residues. CDR1 and CDR2 (germline): SGHNT, YYREEE (reference sequence). V was trimmed by 4 bases and J by 2 bases, leaving 10 bases between them. CDR3 sequence: CASSVDIAYEQYF. The CDR3 DNA sequence: TGTGCCAGCAGCGTAGACATTGCCTACGAGCAGTACTTC.

At least ten counts were recorded for this clonotype. The J gene is TRBJ2-1, the V gene TRBV2; TRBD2 matches at 10 bases. The CDR3 covers 15 residues. The J segment lost 9 bases and the V segment lost 4 bases, leaving 9 bases of the junction unmatched. Germline V gene lookup returns CDR1 SNHLY and CDR2 FYNNEI. CDR3 region: CASSVESGRAVEQFF. The CDR3, as DNA: TGTGCCAGCAGTGTTGAAAGCGGGAGGGCCGTTGAGCAGTTCTTC.

This clonotype was recorded at least ten times. This chain joins TRBV2 and TRBJ2-7; weak D call: TRBD1 (5 bases). CDR3 length: 13 amino acids. V dropped 8 bases and J dropped 6 bases, with 17 bases sitting between them. Per the germline V gene, CDR1 is SNHLY and CDR2 is FYNNEI. The CDR3 DNA reads TGTGCCAGCGGCCCCGCTCGACAGTTCGAGCAGTACTTC. This sequence encodes CASGPARQFEQYF.

In this sample, this clonotype turned up many times. The V and J genes are TRBV5-1 and TRBJ2-2, with D perhaps TRBD1 (6 bases). Trimming cost V 0 bases and J 1 base, with 7 bases left between them. This CDR3 contains 15 residues. Germline V gene lookup returns CDR1 SGHRS and CDR2 YFSETQ. CDR3 nucleotide sequence: TGCGCCAGCAGCTTGGAGGGACAGAACACCGGGGAGCTGTTTTTT. This gives the protein CASSLEGQNTGELFF.

The sample holds many counts of this clonotype. This chain connects TRBV6-2 or TRBV6-3 to TRBJ1-1, with no clear D. CDR1 and CDR2 (germline): MNHEY, SVGEGT. Trimming took 6 bases from V and 1 from J, leaving 9 bases between them. This CDR3 is 13 amino acids long. The CDR3 sequence: CASRPDGNTEAFF. The CDR3 DNA follows: TGTGCCAGCAGACCCGACGGGAACACTGAAGCTTTCTTT.

In its sample, this clonotype was seen many times. The CDR3 DNA reads TGTGCCAGCAGCTTTTCCGTCAGGGGGACCCAGTACTTC. This codes for CASSFSVRGTQYF. V gene TRBV7-9 combines with J gene TRBJ2-5; the D gene is possibly TRBD1 (6 bases). V lost 3 bases, J lost 7 bases, and 12 bases lay in between. The germline CDR1 and CDR2 sequences are SEHNR and FQNEAQ (reference sequence). The CDR3 runs to 13 residues.

The chain has TRBV3-1 and TRBJ2-3, with 7 bases identical to TRBD1. The germline V gene encodes CDR1 LGHDT and CDR2 YNNKEL (reference sequence). J lost 5 bases, V lost 1 base, and 6 bases had no gene match. This CDR3 has 15 residues. The CDR3 DNA reads TGTGCCAGCAGCCAAGGGGGACAGTTGGGAGATACGCAGTATTTT. Residues: CASSQGGQLGDTQYF.

This clonotype was picked up many times. CDR3: CATRSGVDEKLFF. The CDR3 bases are TGTGCCACCCGCTCTGGGGTTGATGAAAAACTGTTTTTT. This chain joins TRBV6-6 and TRBJ1-4; unclear D gene. Trimming shortened V by 10 bases and J by 6 bases, and 15 bases separated the two germline ends. CDR3 length equals 13 residues. Germline assignment: CDR1 MNHNY and CDR2 SVGAGI (reference sequence).

This clonotype was recorded at least ten times. The V call is TRBV18, the J call TRBJ2-3, with 12 bases lining up with TRBD2. Germline CDR1 and CDR2: KGHSH and LQKENI. V dropped 0 bases and J dropped 3; count of bases not matched to a gene: 4. CDR3 size: 17 residues. The CDR3 DNA reads as TGTGCCAGCTCACCACCTGTGACTAGCGGGAGTACAGATACGCAGTATTTT. This encodes CASSPPVTSGSTDTQYF.

This clonotype was picked up many times. Written as DNA, the CDR3 is TGTGCCAGCAGTTTAGGGGGACCGGGACCACCCTATGGCTACACCTTC. This codes for CASSLGGPGPPYGYTF. The chain employs TRBV28 and TRBJ1-2, with D possibly being TRBD1 (5 bases). V gave up 2 bases and J gave up 4 bases, with 17 bases separating them. The germline V gene has CDR1 MDHEN and CDR2 SYDVKM. The CDR3 consists of 16 residues.

This chain joins TRBV4-2 and TRBJ1-1, with a weak D call TRBD1 (5 bases). V dropped 5 bases and J dropped 4 bases, with 14 bases sitting between them. The CDR3 has 14 residues. Germline V lookup: CDR1 LGHNA, CDR2 YNFKEQ. The CDR3 is CASSSGLGATEAFF. The DNA for the CDR3 is TGTGCCAGCAGCTCAGGGTTAGGGGCCACTGAAGCTTTCTTT.

This clonotype occurred many times. The rearrangement joins TRBV3-1 to TRBJ2-7; TRBD2 might be the D (6 bases). The germline gives CDR1 LGHDT, CDR2 YNNKEL (reference sequence). The germline V and J ends were trimmed by 1 base and 6 bases, with 16 bases remaining between them. The CDR3 sequence is 15 residues long. Here the CDR3 DNA reads TGTGCCAGCAGCCAAGTTCCGGGACTGTCGGGCGAGCAGTACTTC. It translates to CASSQVPGLSGEQYF.

Remarks on this clonotype: This is likely an artifact of a read error, given a far larger clone one base away. The chain recombines TRBV5-1 with TRBJ1-6, with D perhaps TRBD1 (6 bases). The CDR3 sequence is 16 residues long. Looked up from germline, CDR1 is SGHRS and CDR2 is YFSETQ. The DNA for the CDR3 is TGTGCCAGCAGCTTGGACAGAGGCCCCTATAATTCACCCCTCCACTTT. Amino acid sequence: CASSLDRGPYNSPLHF. Full variable domain (rest looked up from reference TRBV5-1 and TRBJ1-6): KAGVTQTPRYLIKTRGQQVTLSCSPISGHRSVSWYQQTPGQGLQFLFEYFSETQRNKGNFPGRFSGRQFSNSRSEMNVSTLELGDSALYLCASSLDRGPYNSPLHFGNGTRLTVT.